This TCR beta chain was sequenced in a study of cytomegalovirus exposure and HLA in healthy donors. Whole-study findings and limits: A later analysis linked a missense DCLRE1C variant to TCR beta V- and J-gene trimming. In vitro data verified three CMV-associated chains as specific for CMV antigens. Earlier analysis looked at TCR beta V segments, and most were productive about 90% or about 30% of the time.

The table lists this clone with a few counts. The target antigen is unknown. The CDR3 runs 17 residues. From germline, CDR1 is MNHEY and CDR2 SMNVEV (reference sequence). Between the trimmed V and J ends, which lost 2 bases and 2 bases, there was a span of 16 bases. This PCR relied on a set of 60 Vbeta primers and 13 Jbeta primers. Sequencing used immunoSEQ multiplex PCR; TCRdb keeps in-frame clones, though not all of them. The sample shows 120,000 or so clones, approximately 10% of them seen only once. The V call is TRBV27, the J call TRBJ1-3; the D is unclear. The receptor's source is a woman younger than 30 in good health and CMV-seropositive. Sequencing was performed on PBMCs. The CDR3 DNA reads as TGTGCCAGCAGTTTAACCCCCAATGGAGGAGCTGGAAACACCATATATTTT. It is translated as CASSLTPNGGAGNTIYF.